This TCR beta chain is from a study of T cells in Graves' hyperthyroidism and ophthalmopathy. Uncontrolled infections, other autoimmune diseases, pregnancy or lactation led to exclusion of patients. Together with thyroid ultrasound, orbital computed tomography, serum thyroxine and TRAb, clinical symptoms were used for diagnoses. This clonotype was observed a few times. TCR beta CDR3 sequences were amplified from RNA transcripts. During a first-round RT-PCR of the TCR CDR3, the HTBI primer set was used. TCRdb re-called the multiplex PCR reads with MiXCR, one entry per CDR3 protein. The sample consists of fewer than 550,000 distinct CDR3 sequences, approximately 25% of them appearing once. The germline V gene encodes CDR1 MNHEY and CDR2 SVGAGI. Trimming pared 2 bases from V and 0 bases from J, leaving 11 bases between. CDR3 length equals 16 residues.

This sequence joins TRBV6-5 and TRBJ1-3; D is undetermined. The sequencing input was blood. The TCR comes from a woman in her thirties with Graves' ophthalmopathy. In DNA, the CDR3 is TGTGCCAGCAGTTACAGGGCAGATTACTCTGGAAACACCATATATTTT. Protein product: CASSYRADYSGNTIYF.